This T cell receptor beta chain emerged from a study of regulatory T cells in long-lasting Graves disease. Notes on the study in general: TCR diversity was lower in persistent Graves' patients (versus newly diagnosed ones). Persistent disease favored TRBV28, TRBJ1-2 and TRBJ2-5. Accuracy was perhaps lowered by the small sample size.

Trimming stripped 5 bases from V and 5 bases from J, with 9 bases between. This CDR3 spans 12 amino acids. Per germline, CDR1 SEHNR and CDR2 FQNEAQ (reference sequence). Time point meaning: newly diagnosed GD, antithyroid drugs for less than 3 months. Scientists built the TCR library using RNA that was extracted from PBMCs. There are many counts of this clonotype. Antigen specificity is unknown. The TCR beta library used iRepertoire HTBI primers with Arm-PCR amplification of CDR3. In TCRdb, the multiplex PCR reads were re-called with MiXCR into one record per CDR3 protein. The profile covers some 200,000 distinct CDR3 sequences, with approximately 19% appearing a single time and about 11% taken by the ten largest. The sample was also reused in another study, on T cells in Graves' hyperthyroidism and ophthalmopathy. This second study notes: Among the patients, aged 18 to 65, hyperthyroidism was newly diagnosed and had lasted under 2 months.

The sample was peripheral blood mononuclear cells (PBMCs), taken at new diagnosis, from a patient treated with antithyroid drugs. The sequence was obtained from a woman aged 25 to 39 with Graves disease. The V gene is TRBV7-9, the J gene TRBJ1-2, with D maybe TRBD1 (6 bases). CDR3 region: CASSLTGYGYTF. The CDR3 region has the DNA TGTGCCAGCAGCCTCACAGGGTATGGCTACACCTTC. Together with reference TRBV7-9 and TRBJ1-2, the CDR3 gives the full variable domain: DTGVSQNPRHKITKRGQNVTFRCDPISEHNRLYWYRQTLGQGPEFLTYFQNEAQLEKSRLLSDRFSAERPKGSFSTLEIQRTEQGDSAMYLCASSLTGYGYTFGSGTRLTVV.